This TCR beta chain was retrieved from a study of blood T cells in healthy people across ages. Next came a second PCR, run for roughly 6 to 11 cycles, which used a sample-barcoded 5' primer along with a J-beta primer mix. One entry per CDR3 protein results from TCRdb running MiXCR on the 5' RACE reads. The sample yields approximately 800,000 distinct CDR3 sequences, about 36% seen once. This clonotype was counted at least ten times. Its antigen is unknown. This CDR3 spans 15 amino acids. After removal of 6 bases from V and 3 bases from J, the junction contained 8 bases not matched to a gene. The study's findings and limits: A greater number of naive CD4+ cells and higher diversity distinguished long-lived donors from aged donors. Naive and antigen-experienced cells were not separated, limiting conclusive comparison.

The V gene is TRBV12-3 or TRBV12-4, the J gene TRBJ2-3; 8 bases are shared with TRBD2. What was sequenced was blood. The sequence was obtained from a man aged 18 to 29 in good health. CDR3: CASSDTGTRTDTQYF. The CDR3 DNA reads as TGTGCCAGCAGCGACACCGGGACTAGGACAGATACGCAGTATTTT.